This T cell receptor beta chain was observed in a study of T cells after posttransplantation cyclophosphamide (dated by TCRdb to the mid-2010s). About the study as a whole: Using TRB sequencing, the study followed how the T cell repertoire reconstituted after myeloablative bone marrow transplantation in which posttransplantation cyclophosphamide served as GVHD prophylaxis. Samples from around 40 PTCy-treated patients and 15 to 20 related bone marrow donors of those patients were subjected to antigen receptor sequencing. TRB sequencing was performed on blood from all 34 PTCy patients with 1-year posttransplant specimens. TRB sequencing was also done on up to roughly 3 additional blood samples from 2 to 5.2 years after transplant in 3 patients, and on pretransplant blood from a handful of patients. Because TRA and TRB clonality were tightly correlated in fewer than ten samples, subsequent TCR analyses were focused on TRB only. Public TRB sequences were compared against a database of over 3,000 sequences linked to responses to pathogens, tumor antigens, self-antigens and alloantigens. General study outcomes and caveats: Donor-recipient similarity was low at 1-2 months but rose over the first year, and later blood repertoires were often dominated by donor CD8+ memory clones. Across approximately 45 patients, recipient CMV seropositivity and CMV reactivation were highly associated with TRB clonality; PTCy diversity was similar to CNI/methotrexate controls. The TRB repertoires of T cells infiltrating skin or the GI tract showed only limited overlap with the TRB repertoires found in blood.

Genomic DNA was used for TRB sequencing, which was performed with the immunoSEQ assay at survey resolution or with the hsTCRB kit. As for the authors' bioinformatics: The immunoSEQ software handled the initial read processing, while the LymphoSeq R package was used for the repertoire analyses. Clonality was calculated as 1 minus normalized Shannon entropy, and the Gini coefficient was also calculated for each TRB dataset. To infer phenotypes in unsorted samples, TRB sequences from sorted subsets of the recipient or donor were mapped onto the unsorted samples of the same recipient. TCRdb stores this immuneACCESS table with in-frame sequences only. Part of the clones is absent; in the studies checked, under half of the shortfall reflects unresolved V genes, and no reason is known for the rest. The DNA gave D and trimming, while V, J and clone size come from that table. Here the sample lists approximately 8,000 clones, none seen once only. Around 6% of the sample belongs to the ten largest clones.

Taken from cysteine to phenylalanine, the CDR3 has 21 residues. The sequence is cut down to CDR3 DNA, 63 bases in frame from base 1. The junction shows trimming of 5 bases on V and 5 bases on J, and the gene matches do not reach 26 bases of it. Per the germline V gene, MDHEN is the CDR1 and SYDVKM is the CDR2. This clone was counted many times. The antigen this receptor binds is unknown. Base qualities are not provided; no much larger clone lies one nucleotide away. The time point label corresponds to: posttransplant day relative to BM transplant. Taken with the paper, the label for treatment or condition translates to: high-dose cyclophosphamide on days +3 and +4 as single-agent GVHD prophylaxis. Busulfan and fludarabine conditioning, a related or unrelated marrow graft, and cyclophosphamide on days +3 and +4 were given to PTCy patients. The PTCy-treated patients were drawn from a prospective, multi-institutional clinical trial. Mononuclear cells from peripheral blood and bone marrow were separated by Ficoll-Hypaque density centrifugation and then cryopreserved.

The material sequenced was PBMCs, taken after allogeneic stem cell transplant with posttransplant cyclophosphamide. The chain joins TRBV28 to TRBJ2-3, and 9 bases in between align with TRBD2. This receptor was identified in a male patient in his late teens or twenties who received an allogeneic stem cell transplant from an unrelated donor, was CMV-positive, and had acute and chronic GVHD. It is possible that, after a transplant, some T cells come from the graft donor. The CDR3 is CASSPYPTGPFGGGAGDTQYF. The DNA sequence is TGTGCCAGCAGTCCCTATCCGACAGGACCCTTTGGCGGGGGGGCTGGAGATACGCAGTATTTT.